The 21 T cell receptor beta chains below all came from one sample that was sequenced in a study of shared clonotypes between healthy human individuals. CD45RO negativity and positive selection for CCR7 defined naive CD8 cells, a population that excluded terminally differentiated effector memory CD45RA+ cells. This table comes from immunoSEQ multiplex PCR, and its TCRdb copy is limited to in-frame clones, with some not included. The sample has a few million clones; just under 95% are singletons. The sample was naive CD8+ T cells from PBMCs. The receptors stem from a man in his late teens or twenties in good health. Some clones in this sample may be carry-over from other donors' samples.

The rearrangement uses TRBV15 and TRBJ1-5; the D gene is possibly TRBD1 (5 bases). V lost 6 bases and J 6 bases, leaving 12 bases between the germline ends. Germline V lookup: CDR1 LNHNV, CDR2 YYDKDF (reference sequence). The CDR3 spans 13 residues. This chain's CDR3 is CATRGTGGQPQHF. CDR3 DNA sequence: TGTGCCACCAGGGGGACTGGGGGTCAGCCCCAGCATTTT. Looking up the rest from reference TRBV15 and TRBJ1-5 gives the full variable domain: DAMVIQNPRYQVTQFGKPVTLSCSQTLNHNVMYWYQQKSSQAPKLLFHYYDKDFNNEADTPDNFQSRRPNTSFCFLDIRSPGLGDTAMYLCATRGTGGQPQHFGDGTRLSIL.

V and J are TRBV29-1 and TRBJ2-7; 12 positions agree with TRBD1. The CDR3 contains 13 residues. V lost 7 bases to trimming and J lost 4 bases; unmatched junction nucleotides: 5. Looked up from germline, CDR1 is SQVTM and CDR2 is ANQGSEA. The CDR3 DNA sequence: TGCAGCGCCTGGGACAGGGGGCAGTACGAGCAGTACTTC. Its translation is CSAWDRGQYEQYF.

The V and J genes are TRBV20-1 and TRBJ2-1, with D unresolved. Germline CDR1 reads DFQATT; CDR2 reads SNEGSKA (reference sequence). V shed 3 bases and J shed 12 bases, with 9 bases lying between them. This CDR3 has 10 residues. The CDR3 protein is CSASPAWQFF. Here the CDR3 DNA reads TGCAGTGCTAGCCCTGCGTGGCAGTTCTTC.

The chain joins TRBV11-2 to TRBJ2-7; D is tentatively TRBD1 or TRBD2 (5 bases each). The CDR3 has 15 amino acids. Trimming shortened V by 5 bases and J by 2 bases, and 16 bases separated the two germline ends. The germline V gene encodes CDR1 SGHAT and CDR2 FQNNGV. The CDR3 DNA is TGTGCCAGCAGCCGAACCCGGGGCAGCACCTACGAGCAGTACTTC. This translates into CASSRTRGSTYEQYF.

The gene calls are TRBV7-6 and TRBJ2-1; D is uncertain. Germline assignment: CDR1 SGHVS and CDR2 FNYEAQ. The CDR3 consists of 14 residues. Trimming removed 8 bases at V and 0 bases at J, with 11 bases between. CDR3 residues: CASGAEASYNEQFF. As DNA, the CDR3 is TGTGCCAGCGGCGCTGAGGCCTCCTACAATGAGCAGTTCTTC. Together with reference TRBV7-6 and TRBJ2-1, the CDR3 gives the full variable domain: GAGVSQSPRYKVTKRGQDVALRCDPISGHVSLYWYRQALGQGPEFLTYFNYEAQQDKSGLPNDRFSAERPEGSISTLTIQRTEQRDSAMYRCASGAEASYNEQFFGPGTRLTVL.

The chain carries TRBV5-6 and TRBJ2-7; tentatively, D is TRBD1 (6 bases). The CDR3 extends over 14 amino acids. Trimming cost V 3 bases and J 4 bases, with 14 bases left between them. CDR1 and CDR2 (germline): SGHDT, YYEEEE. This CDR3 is CASSSTGTRYEQYF. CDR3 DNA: TGTGCCAGCAGCTCGACCGGGACACGGTACGAGCAGTACTTC.

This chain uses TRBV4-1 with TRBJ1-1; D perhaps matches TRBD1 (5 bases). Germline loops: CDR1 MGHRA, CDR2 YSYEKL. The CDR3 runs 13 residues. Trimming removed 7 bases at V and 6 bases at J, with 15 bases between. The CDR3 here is CASTLGTGAEAFF. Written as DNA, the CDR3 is TGCGCCAGCACCCTTGGGACGGGCGCTGAAGCTTTCTTT.

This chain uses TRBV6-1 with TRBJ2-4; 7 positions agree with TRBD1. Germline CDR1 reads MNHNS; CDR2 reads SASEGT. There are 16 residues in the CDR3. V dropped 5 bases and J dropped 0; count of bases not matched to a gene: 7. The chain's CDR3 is CASSQDRARAKNIQYF. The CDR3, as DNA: TGTGCCAGCAGTCAAGACAGGGCGAGAGCCAAAAACATTCAGTACTTC.

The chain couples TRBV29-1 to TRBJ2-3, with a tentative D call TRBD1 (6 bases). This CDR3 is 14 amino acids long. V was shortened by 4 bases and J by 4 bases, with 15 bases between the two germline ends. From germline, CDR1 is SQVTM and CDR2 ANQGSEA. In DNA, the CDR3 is TGCAGCGTTGTCGGCCTAGAGGGGGCAGATACGCAGTATTTT. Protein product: CSVVGLEGADTQYF.

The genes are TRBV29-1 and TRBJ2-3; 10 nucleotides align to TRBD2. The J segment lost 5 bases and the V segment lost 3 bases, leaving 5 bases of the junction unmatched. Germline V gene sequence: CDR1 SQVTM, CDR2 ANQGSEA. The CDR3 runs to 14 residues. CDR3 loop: CSVESGRVIDTQYF. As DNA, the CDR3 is TGCAGCGTTGAGAGCGGGAGGGTGATAGATACGCAGTATTTT.

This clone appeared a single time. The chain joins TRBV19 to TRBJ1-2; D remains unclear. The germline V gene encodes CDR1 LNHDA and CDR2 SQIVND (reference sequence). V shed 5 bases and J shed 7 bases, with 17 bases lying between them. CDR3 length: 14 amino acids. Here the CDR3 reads CASSSREGVFGYTF. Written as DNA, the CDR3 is TGTGCCAGTAGTTCCCGAGAAGGCGTCTTTGGCTACACCTTC.

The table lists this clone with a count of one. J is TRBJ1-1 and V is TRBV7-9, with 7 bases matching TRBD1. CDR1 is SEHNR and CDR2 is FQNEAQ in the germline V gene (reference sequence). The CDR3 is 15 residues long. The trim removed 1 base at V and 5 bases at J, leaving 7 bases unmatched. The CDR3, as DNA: TGTGCCAGCAGCTTAGGCCTGGGACAGCAGACTGAAGCTTTCTTT. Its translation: CASSLGLGQQTEAFF.

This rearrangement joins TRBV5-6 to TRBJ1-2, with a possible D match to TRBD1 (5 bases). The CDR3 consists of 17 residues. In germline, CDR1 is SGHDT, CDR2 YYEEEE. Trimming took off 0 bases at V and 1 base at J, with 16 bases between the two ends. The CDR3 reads CASSLELTGRGNYGYTF. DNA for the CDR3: TGTGCCAGCAGCTTGGAACTGACGGGAAGGGGTAACTATGGCTACACCTTC.

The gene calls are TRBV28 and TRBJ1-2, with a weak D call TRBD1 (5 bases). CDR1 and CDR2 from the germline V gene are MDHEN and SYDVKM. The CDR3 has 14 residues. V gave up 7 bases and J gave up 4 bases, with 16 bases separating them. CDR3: CASTIGTPLYGYTF. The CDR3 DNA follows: TGTGCCAGCACCATTGGGACCCCACTCTATGGCTACACCTTC.

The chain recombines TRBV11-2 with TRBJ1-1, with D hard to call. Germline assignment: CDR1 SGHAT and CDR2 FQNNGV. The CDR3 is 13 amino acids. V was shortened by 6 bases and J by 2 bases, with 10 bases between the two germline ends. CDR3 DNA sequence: TGTGCCAGCAGGGTGTTAAGTAACACTGAAGCTTTCTTT. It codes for CASRVLSNTEAFF.

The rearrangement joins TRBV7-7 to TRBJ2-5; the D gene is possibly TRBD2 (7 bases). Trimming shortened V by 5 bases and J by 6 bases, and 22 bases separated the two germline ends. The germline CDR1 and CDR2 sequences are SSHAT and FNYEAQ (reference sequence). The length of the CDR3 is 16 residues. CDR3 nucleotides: TGTGCCAGCAGCGAAGGAGGGGGGGGACCCGGGCAGACCCAGTACTTC. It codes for CASSEGGGGPGQTQYF.

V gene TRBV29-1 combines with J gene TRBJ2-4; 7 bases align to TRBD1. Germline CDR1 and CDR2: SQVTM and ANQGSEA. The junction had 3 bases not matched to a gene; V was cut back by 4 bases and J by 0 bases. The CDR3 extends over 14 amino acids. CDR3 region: CSVGDSLAKNIQYF. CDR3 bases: TGCAGCGTTGGGGACAGCCTAGCCAAAAACATTCAGTACTTC. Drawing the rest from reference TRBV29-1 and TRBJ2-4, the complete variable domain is SAVISQKPSRDICQRGTSLTIQCQVDSQVTMMFWYRQQPGQSLTLIATANQGSEATYESGFVIDKFPISRPNLTFSTLTVSNMSPEDSSIYLCSVGDSLAKNIQYFGAGTRLSVL.

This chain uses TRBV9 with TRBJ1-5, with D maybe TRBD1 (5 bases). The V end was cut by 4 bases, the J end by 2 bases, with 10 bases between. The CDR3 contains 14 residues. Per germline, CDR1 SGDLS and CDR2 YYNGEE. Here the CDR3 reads CASSKGDGNQPQHF. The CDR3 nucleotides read TGTGCCAGCAGCAAAGGGGATGGCAATCAGCCCCAGCATTTT.

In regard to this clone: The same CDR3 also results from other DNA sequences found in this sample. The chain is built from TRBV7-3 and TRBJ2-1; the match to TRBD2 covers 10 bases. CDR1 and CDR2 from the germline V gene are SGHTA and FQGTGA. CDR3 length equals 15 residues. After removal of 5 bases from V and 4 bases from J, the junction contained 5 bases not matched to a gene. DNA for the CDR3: TGTGCCAGCAGCCCCGGACTAGCGGTTTACAATGAGCAGTTCTTC. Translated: CASSPGLAVYNEQFF.

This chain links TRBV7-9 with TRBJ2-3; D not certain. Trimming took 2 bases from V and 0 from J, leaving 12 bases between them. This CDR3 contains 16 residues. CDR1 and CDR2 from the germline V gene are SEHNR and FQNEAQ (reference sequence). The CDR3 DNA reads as TGTGCCAGCAGCTTAAGTGGGCCCCGTAGCACAGATACGCAGTATTTT. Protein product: CASSLSGPRSTDTQYF.

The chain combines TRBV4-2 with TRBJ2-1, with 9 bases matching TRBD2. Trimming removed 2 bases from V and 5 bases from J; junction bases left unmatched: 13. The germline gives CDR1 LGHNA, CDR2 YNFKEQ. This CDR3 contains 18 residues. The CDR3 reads CASSQIILGLAGNNEQFF. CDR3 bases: TGTGCCAGCAGCCAAATCATTTTGGGGCTAGCGGGAAACAATGAGCAGTTCTTC.